These 27 T cell receptor beta chains share one sample of origin, sequenced in a study of cytomegalovirus exposure and HLA in healthy donors. PCR employed 60 Vbeta and 13 Jbeta primers. TCRdb's table, derived via immunoSEQ multiplex PCR, lists solely in-frame clones and lacks some. This sample has about 130,000 clones, with roughly three quarters found just once. The sequenced sample consisted of PBMCs. These receptors all come from a man aged 18 to 29 in good health and CMV-seronegative.

The chain joins TRBV10-3 to TRBJ1-1; D is ambiguous. The V end was cut by 0 bases, the J end by 0 bases, with 11 bases between. Looked up from germline, CDR1 is ENHRY and CDR2 is SYGVKD. This CDR3 is built from 16 residues. CDR3: CAISESELQMNTEAFF. CDR3 DNA: TGTGCCATCAGTGAGTCAGAATTACAGATGAACACTGAAGCTTTCTTT.

CDR3 amino acids: CASSLAGGTVEQYF. The CDR3 DNA reads as TGTGCCAGCAGCCTCGCGGGAGGTACGGTAGAGCAGTACTTC. The chain combines TRBV9 with TRBJ2-7; TRBD2 matches 8 bases. V trimming: 4 bases; J trimming: 7 bases; junction bases outside the gene matches: 10. The CDR3 is 14 amino acids. Germline V gene sequence: CDR1 SGDLS, CDR2 YYNGEE.

The CDR3 loop is CASSSTELYEQYF. The DNA for the CDR3 is TGTGCCAGCAGCTCGACAGAGCTCTACGAGCAGTACTTC. The J gene is TRBJ2-7, the V gene TRBV11-2; a possible D gene is TRBD1 (5 bases). Germline V gene sequence: CDR1 SGHAT, CDR2 FQNNGV. Trimming stripped 4 bases from V and 3 bases from J, with 10 bases between. This CDR3 contains 13 residues.

The CDR3: CASSPGTTHNYEQYF. The DNA of the CDR3 is TGTGCCAGCTCACCCGGGACTACCCATAACTACGAGCAGTACTTC. V is TRBV18 and J is TRBJ2-5; 7 positions agree with TRBD2. The assigned J gene may be wrong: the sequence end matches TRBJ2-7 better. This CDR3 region has 15 residues. Germline-derived CDR1 and CDR2 are KGHSH and LQKENI.

V gene TRBV6-1 combines with J gene TRBJ2-3; D is unresolved. V lost 6 bases and J lost 2, with 15 bases in between. This CDR3 spans 15 amino acids. Germline CDR1 is MNHNS and CDR2 is SASEGT. CDR3 in DNA: TGTGCCAGCAGCCCTTTGTCCCCCTTCACAGATACGCAGTATTTT. It encodes CASSPLSPFTDTQYF.

V gene TRBV11-2 combines with J gene TRBJ2-4; 8 nucleotides align to TRBD1. The CDR3 runs to 17 residues. The V gene's germline CDR1 is SGHAT and CDR2 FQNNGV. With V trimmed by 1 base and J by 2 bases, 7 bases remained unmatched. The CDR3 protein is CASSLVTGVVSKNIQYF. CDR3 DNA sequence: TGTGCCAGCAGCTTAGTGACAGGGGTAGTTTCCAAAAACATTCAGTACTTC.

The chain employs TRBV12-5 and TRBJ1-5; a possible D gene is TRBD1 (5 bases). Germline CDR1 and CDR2: LGHNT and FRNRAP. CDR3 length: 16 residues. V lost 1 base and J lost 6, with 16 bases in between. CDR3 DNA sequence: TGTGCTAGTGGTTTGGAGGGTGACAGCCTCGGTCAGCCCCAGCATTTT. As protein: CASGLEGDSLGQPQHF.

The CDR3 spells CASGSVGVRNEQFF. The CDR3 nucleotides read TGTGCTAGTGGTTCAGTAGGGGTTCGGAATGAGCAGTTCTTC. The rearrangement links TRBV12-5 to TRBJ2-1, with D possibly TRBD1 on 5 matching bases. This CDR3 region has 14 residues. The V gene's germline CDR1 is LGHNT and CDR2 FRNRAP. Trimming took 4 bases from V and 7 from J, leaving 14 bases between them.

The chain carries TRBV6-4 and TRBJ2-7, with 11 bases fitting TRBD1. The CDR3 covers 14 residues. V trimming: 3 bases; J trimming: 3 bases; junction bases outside the gene matches: 1. CDR1 and CDR2 (germline): MRHNA, SNTAGT. The CDR3 loop reads CASSEGTGGYEQYF. The CDR3 DNA reads TGTGCCAGCAGTGAGGGGACAGGGGGCTACGAGCAGTACTTC.

The chain carries TRBV11-3 and TRBJ2-3; TRBD2 aligns across 11 bases. Germline CDR1 SGHNT, CDR2 YENEEA. The CDR3 loop spans 16 amino acids. Unmatched junction bases numbered 6, after V lost 5 bases and J lost 2 bases. Here the CDR3 reads CASSLGTSGNTDTQYF. The CDR3 DNA reads TGTGCCAGCAGCCTGGGGACTAGCGGAAACACAGATACGCAGTATTTT.

The chain has TRBV19 and TRBJ2-5; 10 bases line up with TRBD2. TRBJ2-7 matches the DNA end more closely, so the J call is doubtful. CDR1 and CDR2 from the germline V gene are LNHDA and SQIVND (reference sequence). The CDR3 covers 17 residues. CDR3 bases: TGTGCCAGTAGTAACGTGGGGGGGACTAGCGCGCTGTACGAGCAGTACTTC. Translation gives CASSNVGGTSALYEQYF.

This chain uses TRBV11-2 with TRBJ1-1, with unresolved D. CDR1 SGHAT and CDR2 FQNNGV come from the germline V gene. The CDR3 covers 13 residues. The V end was cut by 4 bases, the J end by 1 base, with 7 bases between. The CDR3 sequence: CASSSTRNTEAFF. The CDR3 coding sequence is TGTGCCAGCAGCTCGACACGGAACACTGAAGCTTTCTTT.

The genes are TRBV28 and TRBJ2-7, with no clear D. The CDR3 is 11 amino acids. The germline V and J ends were trimmed by 6 bases and 7 bases, with 10 bases remaining between them. Per germline, CDR1 MDHEN and CDR2 SYDVKM. CDR3 nucleotide sequence: TGTGCCAGCAGCATAGCCGGGGAGCAGTACTTC. Amino acids: CASSIAGEQYF. The full variable domain, completed using reference TRBV28 and TRBJ2-7, is DVKVTQSSRYLVKRTGEKVFLECVQDMDHENMFWYRQDPGLGLRLIYFSYDVKMKEKGDIPEGYSVSREKKERFSLILESASTNQTSMYLCASSIAGEQYFGPGTRLTVT.

The chain uses TRBV2 and TRBJ2-3; 9 bases agree with TRBD2. The CDR3 is made up of 15 amino acids. Unmatched junction bases numbered 5, after V lost 1 base and J lost 6 bases. Germline lookup yields CDR1 SNHLY and CDR2 FYNNEI. CDR3 coding DNA: TGTGCCAGCAGTGAAGGGGCGGGAGGGGTTGATACGCAGTATTTT. Translating gives CASSEGAGGVDTQYF.

The genes are TRBV10-1 and TRBJ2-1; a possible D gene is TRBD2 (6 bases). The CDR3 totals 15 residues. From germline, CDR1 is WNHNN and CDR2 SYGVQD (reference sequence). V was trimmed by 5 bases and J by 2 bases, leaving 13 bases between them. CDR3 protein: CASSPTGVTYNEQFF. For the CDR3, the DNA is TGCGCCAGCAGTCCTACGGGGGTTACCTACAATGAGCAGTTCTTC.

This clone was detected a few times. The chain carries TRBV30 and TRBJ1-1; 10 bases fit TRBD1. Germline V gene sequence: CDR1 GTSNPN, CDR2 SVGIG (reference sequence). CDR3 size: 13 residues. V was clipped by 5 bases and J by 5 bases; unmatched bases: 5. The CDR3, as DNA: TGTGCCTGGGCGGGACAGGGGATTACTGAAGCTTTCTTT. It is translated as CAWAGQGITEAFF.

The gene calls are TRBV19 and TRBJ2-7; D gene uncertain. With 0 bases removed from V and 9 bases from J, the gap between germline ends came to 12 bases. This CDR3 has 13 amino acids. Germline CDR1 and CDR2: LNHDA and SQIVND (reference sequence). The CDR3 loop reads CASSIDGVVGQYF. CDR3 coding DNA: TGTGCCAGTAGTATAGACGGAGTCGTAGGGCAGTACTTC. Full variable domain (missing parts from reference TRBV19 and TRBJ2-7): DGGITQSPKYLFRKEGQNVTLSCEQNLNHDAMYWYRQDPGQGLRLIYYSQIVNDFQKGDIAEGYSVSREKKESFPLTVTSAQKNPTAFYLCASSIDGVVGQYFGPGTRLTVT.

A few counts support this clone. The chain carries TRBV6-5 and TRBJ2-7, with 7 bases matching TRBD1. This CDR3 region has 14 residues. CDR1 and CDR2 from the germline V gene are MNHEY and SVGAGI. V lost 6 bases and J lost 4; bases outside the gene matches: 9. CDR3 protein: CASSQTGFPYEQYF. CDR3 nucleotides: TGTGCCAGCAGCCAGACAGGGTTCCCATACGAGCAGTACTTC.

The chain links TRBV5-1 to TRBJ2-1; TRBD2 aligns across 9 bases. The V segment lost 3 bases and the J segment 8 bases; nucleotides outside the gene matches: 12. This CDR3 contains 16 residues. Germline V gene sequence: CDR1 SGHRS, CDR2 YFSETQ. The CDR3 region is CASSSTPGLAGDEQFF. DNA for the CDR3: TGCGCCAGCAGCTCAACTCCGGGACTAGCAGGGGATGAGCAGTTCTTC.

The V call is TRBV15, the J call TRBJ2-1; TRBD2 aligns across 7 bases. The germline CDR1 and CDR2 sequences are LNHNV and YYDKDF (reference sequence). The CDR3 contains 16 residues. Trimming at V came to 7 bases and at J to 0 bases, leaving 9 bases not matched to a gene. The CDR3 nucleotides read TGTGCCACCACATCTAGCGGAAAAAGCTCCTACAATGAGCAGTTCTTC. Translated, it gives CATTSSGKSSYNEQFF. The whole variable domain, filled in from reference TRBV15 and TRBJ2-1, reads DAMVIQNPRYQVTQFGKPVTLSCSQTLNHNVMYWYQQKSSQAPKLLFHYYDKDFNNEADTPDNFQSRRPNTSFCFLDIRSPGLGDTAMYLCATTSSGKSSYNEQFFGPGTRLTVL.

This clone has only one observation. The V gene is TRBV30, the J gene TRBJ2-7; D could derive from TRBD1 or TRBD2 (5 bases each). Trimming took off 2 bases at V and 7 bases at J, with 12 bases between the two ends. Looked up from germline, CDR1 is GTSNPN and CDR2 is SVGIG (reference sequence). The CDR3 extends over 12 amino acids. The CDR3 reads CAWSRGPGEQYV. CDR3 nucleotides: TGTGCCTGGAGTAGGGGCCCGGGGGAGCAGTACGTC.

This chain uses TRBV28 with TRBJ2-1, with 8 bases that match TRBD2. Looked up from germline, CDR1 is MDHEN and CDR2 is SYDVKM. Losses at the gene ends were 11 bases for V and 9 bases for J; bases not matched to a gene: 15. The CDR3 has 14 amino acids. This chain's CDR3 is CASWKDGRALEQFF. DNA of the CDR3: TGTGCCTCATGGAAGGACGGGAGGGCCCTTGAGCAGTTCTTC. The full variable domain, with the rest looked up from reference TRBV28 and TRBJ2-1, is DVKVTQSSRYLVKRTGEKVFLECVQDMDHENMFWYRQDPGLGLRLIYFSYDVKMKEKGDIPEGYSVSREKKERFSLILESASTNQTSMYLCASWKDGRALEQFFGPGTRLTVL.

The chain is built from TRBV12-5 and TRBJ2-1; 8 positions agree with TRBD2. The germline gives CDR1 LGHNT, CDR2 FRNRAP. J lost 14 bases, V lost 4 bases, and 7 bases had no gene match. The CDR3 totals 12 residues. This CDR3 is CASGSPGLGEFF. The CDR3 DNA reads as TGTGCTAGTGGTTCCCCGGGACTAGGGGAGTTCTTC.

The chain uses TRBV5-1 and TRBJ2-1; 15 bases fit TRBD2. The germline V gene encodes CDR1 SGHRS and CDR2 YFSETQ. The V and J ends lost 4 bases and 15 bases, in that order; junction bases with no gene match: 14. This CDR3 contains 16 residues. The CDR3 sequence: CASSPQVGLAGGPSFF. Written as DNA, the CDR3 is TGCGCCAGCAGCCCCCAGGTAGGACTAGCGGGAGGGCCGTCGTTCTTC.

This clone was seen only once. V is TRBV6-5 and J is TRBJ2-1, with a tentative D call TRBD2 (5 bases). There are 14 residues in the CDR3. Germline CDR1 and CDR2: MNHEY and SVGAGI. V lost 5 bases and J lost 5, with 13 bases in between. The CDR3 region is CASSEDFADNEQFF. The CDR3 region has the DNA TGTGCCAGCAGTGAGGACTTCGCCGACAATGAGCAGTTCTTC.

This sequence joins TRBV27 and TRBJ2-1; 10 positions match TRBD2. The CDR3 has 18 amino acids. Germline values: CDR1 MNHEY, CDR2 SMNVEV (reference sequence). V gave up 4 bases and J gave up 0 bases; unmatched junction bases: 9. The CDR3 sequence is CASSSSSGSRPSYNEQFF. The CDR3 region has the DNA TGTGCCAGCAGTTCATCTAGCGGGAGTCGTCCCTCCTACAATGAGCAGTTCTTC.

The table lists this clone with a few counts. This rearrangement joins TRBV2 to TRBJ1-1; the D is unclear. This CDR3 comprises 17 residues. V was cut by 5 bases and J by 4 bases, with 23 bases left in between. Germline CDR1 and CDR2: SNHLY and FYNNEI. As DNA, the CDR3 is TGTGCCAGCAGTAGAAATTCGCCAGGTCTCCCCGGCACTGAAGCTTTCTTT. It yields the protein CASSRNSPGLPGTEAFF. Combining the CDR3 with reference TRBV2 and TRBJ1-1 gives the whole variable domain EPEVTQTPSHQVTQMGQEVILRCVPISNHLYFYWYRQILGQKVEFLVSFYNNEISEKSEIFDDQFSVERPDGSNFTLKIRSTKLEDSAMYFCASSRNSPGLPGTEAFFGQGTRLTVV.